The rows below give T cell receptor beta chains drawn from one sample of a study of cytomegalovirus exposure and HLA in healthy donors. Repertoires were generated with immunoSEQ multiplex PCR, while TCRdb's copy carries only in-frame clones and drops some. The table has some 150,000 clones, just under 80% seen once; the top ten hold 1.3%. The specimen sequenced was PBMCs. These TCRs come from a woman aged 50 to 60 in good health and CMV-seronegative. The CDR3 runs from the conserved cysteine through the conserved F or W. Fields, in order: D gene, J gene, clone size, V gene, CDR3 protein, CDR3 DNA. A D gene is named only where the DNA matches it firmly. The size entry is marked missing in some rows and otherwise reads once, few, many or a size class.

d_gene: NA
j_gene: TRBJ1-1
abundance: NA
v_gene: TRBV21-1
CDR3aa: CASSNTRGTGDTEAFF
CDR3nt: TGTGCCAGCAGCAACACACGGGGGACAGGCGATACTGAAGCTTTCTTT

d_gene: NA
j_gene: TRBJ1-2
abundance: NA
v_gene: TRBV2
CDR3aa: CASSGQGRSWGYTF
CDR3nt: TGTGCCAGCAGTGGTCAGGGGCGGTCATGGGGCTACACCTTC

d_gene: NA
j_gene: TRBJ1-6
abundance: NA
v_gene: TRBV5-6
CDR3aa: CASSLESSYNSPLHF
CDR3nt: TGTGCCAGCAGCTTGGAGAGCTCCTATAATTCACCCCTCCACTTT

d_gene: NA
j_gene: TRBJ2-5
abundance: NA
v_gene: TRBV7-2
CDR3aa: CASSGGPGGVGQETQYF
CDR3nt: TGTGCCAGCAGCGGGGGTCCTGGCGGGGTAGGGCAAGAGACCCAGTACTTC

d_gene: NA
j_gene: TRBJ2-2
abundance: NA
v_gene: TRBV11-3
CDR3aa: CASSLDTGAGELFF
CDR3nt: TGTGCCAGCAGCTTAGATACGGGGGCCGGGGAGCTGTTTTTT

d_gene: NA
j_gene: TRBJ1-1
abundance: NA
v_gene: TRBV19
CDR3aa: CASMWRRGANTEAFF
CDR3nt: TGTGCCAGTATGTGGCGTAGGGGTGCGAACACTGAAGCTTTCTTT

d_gene: NA
j_gene: TRBJ2-6
abundance: NA
v_gene: TRBV7-2
CDR3aa: CASSPQDSGANVLTF
CDR3nt: TGTGCCAGCAGCCCACAGGACTCTGGGGCCAACGTCCTGACTTTC

d_gene: NA
j_gene: TRBJ1-2
abundance: NA
v_gene: TRBV4-3
CDR3aa: CASSQDAGANYGYTF
CDR3nt: TGCGCCAGCAGCCAAGATGCAGGGGCTAACTATGGCTACACCTTC

d_gene: NA
j_gene: TRBJ1-2
abundance: NA
v_gene: TRBV6-6
CDR3aa: CASSYAGGDYGYTF
CDR3nt: TGTGCCAGCAGTTACGCGGGGGGGGACTATGGCTACACCTTC

d_gene: TRBD1
j_gene: TRBJ1-6
abundance: NA
v_gene: TRBV6-1
CDR3aa: CASSPGQGNSPLHF
CDR3nt: TGTGCCAGCAGTCCGGGACAGGGGAATTCACCCCTCCACTTT

d_gene: NA
j_gene: TRBJ1-2
abundance: NA
v_gene: TRBV9
CDR3aa: CASSERRGWGYGYTF
CDR3nt: TGTGCCAGCAGCGAAAGGAGGGGTTGGGGTTATGGCTACACCTTC

d_gene: TRBD1
j_gene: TRBJ2-5
abundance: NA
v_gene: TRBV5-1
CDR3aa: CASSLSAGGQETQYF
CDR3nt: TGCGCCAGCAGCTTATCCGCAGGGGGCCAAGAGACCCAGTACTTC

d_gene: NA
j_gene: TRBJ2-5
abundance: NA
v_gene: TRBV7-9
CDR3aa: CASSLATKGGETQYF
CDR3nt: TGTGCCAGCAGCTTAGCGACGAAGGGGGGGGAGACCCAGTACTTC

d_gene: TRBD1
j_gene: TRBJ2-2
abundance: NA
v_gene: TRBV18
CDR3aa: CASSHGTGVSGELFF
CDR3nt: TGTGCCAGCTCACACGGGACAGGGGTTTCCGGGGAGCTGTTTTTT

d_gene: NA
j_gene: TRBJ2-2
abundance: few
v_gene: TRBV6-1
CDR3aa: CASSEQGNGELFF
CDR3nt: TGTGCCAGCAGTGAACAGGGTAACGGGGAGCTGTTTTTT

d_gene: TRBD2
j_gene: TRBJ2-7
abundance: NA
v_gene: TRBV6-5
CDR3aa: CASRDTSGSNEQYF
CDR3nt: TGTGCCAGCAGAGACACTAGCGGGAGCAACGAGCAGTACTTC

d_gene: TRBD1
j_gene: TRBJ2-1
abundance: once
v_gene: TRBV27
CDR3aa: CASRTDRGGVIRNEQFF
CDR3nt: TGTGCCAGCAGGACAGACAGGGGAGGAGTAATAAGGAATGAGCAGTTCTTC

d_gene: TRBD1
j_gene: TRBJ1-5
abundance: NA
v_gene: TRBV5-4
CDR3aa: CASSLGGGTGNQPQHF
CDR3nt: TGTGCCAGCAGCTTGGGCGGGGGGACAGGCAATCAGCCCCAGCATTTT

d_gene: TRBD1
j_gene: TRBJ1-2
abundance: NA
v_gene: TRBV27
CDR3aa: CASNQQGAGGYTF
CDR3nt: TGTGCCAGCAACCAACAGGGGGCAGGTGGCTACACCTTC

d_gene: TRBD1
j_gene: TRBJ2-7
abundance: NA
v_gene: TRBV7-8
CDR3aa: CASSSGPGQGSGSYEQYF
CDR3nt: TGTGCCAGCAGCTCAGGACCGGGACAGGGATCAGGCTCCTACGAGCAGTACTTC

d_gene: NA
j_gene: TRBJ2-7
abundance: NA
v_gene: TRBV7-8
CDR3aa: CASSLVPSAYEQYF
CDR3nt: TGTGCCAGCAGCTTAGTACCTAGCGCCTACGAGCAGTACTTC

d_gene: NA
j_gene: TRBJ1-6
abundance: few
v_gene: TRBV2
CDR3aa: CASSERQGSINSPLHF
CDR3nt: TGTGCCAGCAGTGAACGGCAGGGAAGTATAAATTCACCCCTCCACTTT

d_gene: NA
j_gene: TRBJ1-1
abundance: NA
v_gene: TRBV6-5
CDR3aa: CASTAWEGGNTEAFF
CDR3nt: TGTGCCAGCACCGCTTGGGAGGGAGGGAACACTGAAGCTTTCTTT

d_gene: TRBD2
j_gene: TRBJ2-4
abundance: NA
v_gene: TRBV7-2
CDR3aa: CASSAGTSGSFGKNIQYF
CDR3nt: TGTGCCAGCAGCGCTGGGACTAGCGGGAGTTTTGGCAAAAACATTCAGTACTTC

d_gene: TRBD2
j_gene: TRBJ2-7
abundance: NA
v_gene: TRBV2
CDR3aa: CASSLRTSAGISYEQYF
CDR3nt: TGTGCCAGCAGTCTCCGGACTAGCGCCGGAATCTCCTACGAGCAGTACTTC

d_gene: TRBD1
j_gene: TRBJ2-2
abundance: NA
v_gene: TRBV28
CDR3aa: CASSLGQETGELFF
CDR3nt: TGTGCCAGCAGTCTCGGACAGGAAACCGGGGAGCTGTTTTTT

d_gene: NA
j_gene: TRBJ2-7
abundance: NA
v_gene: TRBV4-2
CDR3aa: CASSQGQGAYEQYF
CDR3nt: TGTGCCAGCAGCCAAGGTCAGGGCGCCTACGAGCAGTACTTC

d_gene: NA
j_gene: TRBJ1-4
abundance: NA
v_gene: TRBV29-1
CDR3aa: CSVADRPNEKLFF
CDR3nt: TGCAGCGTGGCCGACAGGCCTAATGAAAAACTGTTTTTT

d_gene: NA
j_gene: TRBJ2-5
abundance: NA
v_gene: TRBV18
CDR3aa: CASSPDSMPFGETQYF
CDR3nt: TGTGCCAGCTCACCAGACTCGATGCCCTTTGGGGAGACCCAGTACTTC

d_gene: NA
j_gene: TRBJ2-2
abundance: NA
v_gene: TRBV7-2
CDR3aa: CASSPSHSLFF
CDR3nt: TGTGCCAGCAGCCCGTCTCACTCGCTGTTTTTT

d_gene: NA
j_gene: TRBJ1-2
abundance: NA
v_gene: TRBV6-5
CDR3aa: CASSPGGNFYTF
CDR3nt: TGTGCCAGCAGTCCGGGAGGGAATTTCTACACCTTC

d_gene: NA
j_gene: TRBJ2-7
abundance: NA
v_gene: TRBV25-1
CDR3aa: CASSRVYEQYF
CDR3nt: TGTGCCAGCAGCAGGGTCTACGAGCAGTACTTC

d_gene: NA
j_gene: TRBJ2-5
abundance: NA
v_gene: TRBV18
CDR3aa: CASSPPRRQGETQYF
CDR3nt: TGTGCCAGCTCACCACCGCGGCGGCAGGGAGAGACCCAGTACTTC

d_gene: TRBD2
j_gene: TRBJ2-5
abundance: NA
v_gene: TRBV27
CDR3aa: CASSLSVAGGGETQYF
CDR3nt: TGTGCCAGCAGTTTATCAGTAGCGGGGGGCGGAGAGACCCAGTACTTC